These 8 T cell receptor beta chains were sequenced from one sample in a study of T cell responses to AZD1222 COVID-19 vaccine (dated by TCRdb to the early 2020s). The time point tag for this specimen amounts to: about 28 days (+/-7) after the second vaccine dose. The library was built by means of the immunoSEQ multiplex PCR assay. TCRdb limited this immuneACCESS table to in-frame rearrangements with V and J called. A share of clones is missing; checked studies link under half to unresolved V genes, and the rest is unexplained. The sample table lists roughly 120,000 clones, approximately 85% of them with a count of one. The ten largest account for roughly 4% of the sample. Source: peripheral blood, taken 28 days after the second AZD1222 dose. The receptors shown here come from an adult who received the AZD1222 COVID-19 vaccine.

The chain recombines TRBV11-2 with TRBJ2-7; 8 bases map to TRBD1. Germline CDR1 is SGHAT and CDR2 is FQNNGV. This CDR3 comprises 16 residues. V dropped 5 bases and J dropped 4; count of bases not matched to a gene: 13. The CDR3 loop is CASSPLHGQGIYEQYF. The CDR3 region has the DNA TGTGCCAGCAGCCCCCTTCACGGACAGGGTATTTACGAGCAGTACTTC.

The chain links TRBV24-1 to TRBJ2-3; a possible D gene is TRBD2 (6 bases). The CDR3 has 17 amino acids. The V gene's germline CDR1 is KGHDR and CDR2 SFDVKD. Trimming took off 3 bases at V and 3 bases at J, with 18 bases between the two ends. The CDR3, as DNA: TGTGCCACCAGTGATACGGGGGAAGTCGGCAGGACAGATACGCAGTATTTT. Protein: CATSDTGEVGRTDTQYF.

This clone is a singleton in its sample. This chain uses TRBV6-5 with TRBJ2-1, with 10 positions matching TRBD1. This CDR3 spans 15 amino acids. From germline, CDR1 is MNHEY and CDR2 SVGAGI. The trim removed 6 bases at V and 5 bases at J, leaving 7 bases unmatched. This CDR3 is CASSKTGGYNNEQFF. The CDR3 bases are TGTGCCAGCAGCAAGACAGGGGGCTATAACAATGAGCAGTTCTTC.

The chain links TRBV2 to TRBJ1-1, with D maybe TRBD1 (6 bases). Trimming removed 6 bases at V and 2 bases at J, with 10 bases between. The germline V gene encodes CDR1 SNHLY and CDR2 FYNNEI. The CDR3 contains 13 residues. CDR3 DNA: TGTGCCAGCAGCCGGACAGTAAACACTGAAGCTTTCTTT. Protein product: CASSRTVNTEAFF.

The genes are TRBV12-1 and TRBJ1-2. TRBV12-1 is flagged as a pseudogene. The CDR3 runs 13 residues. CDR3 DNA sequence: TGTGCCAGCAGCTTTAAGCTAGCCTATGGCTACACCTTC. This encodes CASSFKLAYGYTF.

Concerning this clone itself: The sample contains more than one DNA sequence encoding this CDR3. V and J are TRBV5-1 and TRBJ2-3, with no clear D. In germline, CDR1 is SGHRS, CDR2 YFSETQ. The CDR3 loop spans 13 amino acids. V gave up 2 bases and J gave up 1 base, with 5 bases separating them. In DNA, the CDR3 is TGCGCCAGCAGCTTCAGTGGCACAGATACGCAGTATTTT. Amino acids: CASSFSGTDTQYF.

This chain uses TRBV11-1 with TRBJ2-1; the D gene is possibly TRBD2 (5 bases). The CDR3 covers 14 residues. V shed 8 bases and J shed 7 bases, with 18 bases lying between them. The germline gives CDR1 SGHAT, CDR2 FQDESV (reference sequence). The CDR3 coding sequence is TGTGCCAGCGTTAGGTCGGTAGCGACGAATGAGCAGTTCTTC. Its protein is CASVRSVATNEQFF.

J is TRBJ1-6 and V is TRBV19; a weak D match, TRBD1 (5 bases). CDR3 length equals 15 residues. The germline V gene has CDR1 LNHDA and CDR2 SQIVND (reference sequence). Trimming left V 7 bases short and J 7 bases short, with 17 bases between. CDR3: CASNDPGFGNSPLHF. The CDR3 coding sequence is TGTGCCAGTAACGATCCAGGGTTTGGAAATTCACCCCTCCACTTT. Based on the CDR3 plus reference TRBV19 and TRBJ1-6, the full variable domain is DGGITQSPKYLFRKEGQNVTLSCEQNLNHDAMYWYRQDPGQGLRLIYYSQIVNDFQKGDIAEGYSVSREKKESFPLTVTSAQKNPTAFYLCASNDPGFGNSPLHFGNGTRLTVT.